This TCR beta chain was recorded in a study of blood T cell repertoires in COVID-19. Per the germline V gene, CDR1 is MGHRA and CDR2 is YSYEKL. V was pared by 0 bases and J by 1 base, with 2 bases of the junction left unmatched. This CDR3 is built from 16 residues. Libraries were prepared by immunoSEQ multiplex PCR; TCRdb keeps only in-frame clonotypes and omits some of them. The repertoire includes under 200,000 clones, approximately 90% of them detected once, and approximately 6.5% sits in the top ten. This TCR derives from an elderly woman in a cohort sampled during active or convalescent COVID-19. The sequencing input was peripheral blood. The genes are TRBV4-1 and TRBJ2-3; 9 bases are shared with TRBD2. The CDR3 here is CASSQDSSGGTDTQYF. The CDR3 DNA sequence: TGCGCCAGCAGCCAAGACTCTAGCGGGGGCACAGATACGCAGTATTTT.